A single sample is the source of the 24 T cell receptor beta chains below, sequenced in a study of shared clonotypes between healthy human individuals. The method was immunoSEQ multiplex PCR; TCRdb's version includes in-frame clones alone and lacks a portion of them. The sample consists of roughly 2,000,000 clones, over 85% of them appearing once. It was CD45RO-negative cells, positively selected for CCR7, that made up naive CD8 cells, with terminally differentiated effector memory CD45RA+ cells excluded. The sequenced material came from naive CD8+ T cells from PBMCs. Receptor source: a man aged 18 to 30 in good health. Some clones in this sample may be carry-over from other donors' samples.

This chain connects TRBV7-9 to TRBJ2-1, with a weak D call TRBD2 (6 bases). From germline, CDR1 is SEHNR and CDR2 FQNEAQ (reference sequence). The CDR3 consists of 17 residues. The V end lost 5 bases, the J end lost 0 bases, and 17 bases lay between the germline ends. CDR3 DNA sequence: TGTGCCAGCAGCCCTAATGGGAGGACAAGCTCCTACAATGAGCAGTTCTTC. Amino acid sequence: CASSPNGRTSSYNEQFF.

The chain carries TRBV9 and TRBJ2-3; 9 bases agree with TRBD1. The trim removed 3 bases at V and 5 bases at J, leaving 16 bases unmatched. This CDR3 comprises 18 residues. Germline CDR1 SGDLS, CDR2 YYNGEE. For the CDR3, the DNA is TGTGCCAGCAGCGAAATACCGGGACAGGGAGGTCCGGGAGATACGCAGTATTTT. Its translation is CASSEIPGQGGPGDTQYF.

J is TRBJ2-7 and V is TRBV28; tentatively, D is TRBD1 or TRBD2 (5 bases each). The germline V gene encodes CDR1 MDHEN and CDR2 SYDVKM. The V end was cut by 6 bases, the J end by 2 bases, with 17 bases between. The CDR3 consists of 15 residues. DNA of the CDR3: TGTGCCAGCAGACCCTTGGGGGACCTTACCTACGAGCAGTACTTC. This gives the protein CASRPLGDLTYEQYF.

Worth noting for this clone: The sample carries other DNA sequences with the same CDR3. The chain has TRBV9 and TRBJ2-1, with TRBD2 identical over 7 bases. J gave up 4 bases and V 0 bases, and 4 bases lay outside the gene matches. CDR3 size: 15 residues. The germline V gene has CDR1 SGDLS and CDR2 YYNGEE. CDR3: CASSVGGTIYNEQFF. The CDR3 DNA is TGTGCCAGCAGCGTAGGGGGGACTATATACAATGAGCAGTTCTTC.

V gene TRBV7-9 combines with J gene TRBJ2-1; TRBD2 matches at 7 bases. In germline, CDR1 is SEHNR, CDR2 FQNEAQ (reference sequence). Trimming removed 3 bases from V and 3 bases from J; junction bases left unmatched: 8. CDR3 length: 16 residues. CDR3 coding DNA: TGTGCCAGCAGCTTCGGGGGAGGGACTGACTACAATGAGCAGTTCTTC. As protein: CASSFGGGTDYNEQFF.

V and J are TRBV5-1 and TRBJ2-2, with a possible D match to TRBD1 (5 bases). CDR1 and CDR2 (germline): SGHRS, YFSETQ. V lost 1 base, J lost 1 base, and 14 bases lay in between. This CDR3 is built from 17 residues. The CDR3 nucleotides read TGCGCCAGCAGCTTGACCCCCCTTACAGGGAACACCGGGGAGCTGTTTTTT. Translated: CASSLTPLTGNTGELFF.

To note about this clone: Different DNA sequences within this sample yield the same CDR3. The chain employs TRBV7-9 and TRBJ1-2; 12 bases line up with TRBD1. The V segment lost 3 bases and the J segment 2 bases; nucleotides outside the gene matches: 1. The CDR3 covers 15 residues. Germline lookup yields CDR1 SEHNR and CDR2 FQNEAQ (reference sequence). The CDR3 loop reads CASSFGTGGNYGYTF. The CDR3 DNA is TGTGCCAGCAGCTTCGGGACAGGGGGCAACTATGGCTACACCTTC.

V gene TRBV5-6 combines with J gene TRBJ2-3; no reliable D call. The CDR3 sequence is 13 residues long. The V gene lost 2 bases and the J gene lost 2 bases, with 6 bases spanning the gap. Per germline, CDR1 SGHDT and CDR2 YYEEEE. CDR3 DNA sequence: TGTGCCAGCAGCTTCCTGTACACAGATACGCAGTATTTT. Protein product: CASSFLYTDTQYF. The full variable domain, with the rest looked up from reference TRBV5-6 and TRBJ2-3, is DAGVTQSPTHLIKTRGQQVTLRCSPKSGHDTVSWYQQALGQGPQFIFQYYEEEERQRGNFPDRFSGHQFPNYSSELNVNALLLGDSALYLCASSFLYTDTQYFGPGTRLTVL.

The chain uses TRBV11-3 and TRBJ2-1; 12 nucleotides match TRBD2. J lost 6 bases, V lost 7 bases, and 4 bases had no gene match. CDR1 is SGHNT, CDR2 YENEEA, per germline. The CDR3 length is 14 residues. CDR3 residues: CASTLAGGSNEQFF. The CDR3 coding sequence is TGTGCCAGCACCCTAGCGGGAGGGTCCAATGAGCAGTTCTTC.

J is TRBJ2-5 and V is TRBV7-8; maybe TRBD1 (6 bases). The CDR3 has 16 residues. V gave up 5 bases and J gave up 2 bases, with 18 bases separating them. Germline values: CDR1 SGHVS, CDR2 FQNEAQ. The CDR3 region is CASSRPPGARQETQYF. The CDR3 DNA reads TGTGCCAGCAGCCGCCCCCCAGGGGCCCGACAAGAGACCCAGTACTTC.

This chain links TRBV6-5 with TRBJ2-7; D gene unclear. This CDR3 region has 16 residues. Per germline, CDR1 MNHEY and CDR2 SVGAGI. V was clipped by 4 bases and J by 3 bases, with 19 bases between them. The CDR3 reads CASSSPAPPPLYEQYF. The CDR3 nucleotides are TGTGCCAGCAGTTCTCCTGCCCCCCCGCCCCTCTACGAGCAGTACTTC.

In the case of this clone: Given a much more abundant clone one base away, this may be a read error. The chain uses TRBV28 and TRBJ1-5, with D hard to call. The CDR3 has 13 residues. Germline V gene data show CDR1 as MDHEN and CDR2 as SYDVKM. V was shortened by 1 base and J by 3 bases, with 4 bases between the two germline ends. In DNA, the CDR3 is TGTGCCAGCAGTTTATATACCAATCAGCCCCAGCATTTT. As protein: CASSLYTNQPQHF. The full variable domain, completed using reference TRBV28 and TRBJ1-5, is DVKVTQSSRYLVKRTGEKVFLECVQDMDHENMFWYRQDPGLGLRLIYFSYDVKMKEKGDIPEGYSVSREKKERFSLILESASTNQTSMYLCASSLYTNQPQHFGDGTRLSIL.

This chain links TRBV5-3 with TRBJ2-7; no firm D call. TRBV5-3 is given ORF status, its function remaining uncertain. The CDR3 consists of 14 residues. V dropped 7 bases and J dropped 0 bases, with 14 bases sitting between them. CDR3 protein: CARSAVAASYEQYF. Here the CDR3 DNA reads TGTGCCAGATCCGCGGTGGCAGCCTCCTACGAGCAGTACTTC.

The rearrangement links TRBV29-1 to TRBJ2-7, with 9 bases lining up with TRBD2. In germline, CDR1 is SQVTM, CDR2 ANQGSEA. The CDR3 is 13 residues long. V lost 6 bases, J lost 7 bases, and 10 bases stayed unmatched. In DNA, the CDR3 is TGCAGCGTGGATGCGGGAGGGCCGGGGGAGCAGTACTTC. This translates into CSVDAGGPGEQYF.

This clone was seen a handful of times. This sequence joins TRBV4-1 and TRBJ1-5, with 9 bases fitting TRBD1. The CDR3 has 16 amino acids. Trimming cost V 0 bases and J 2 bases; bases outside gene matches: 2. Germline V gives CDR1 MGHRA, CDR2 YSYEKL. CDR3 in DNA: TGCGCCAGCAGCCAAGATACAGGGGGCCGCAATCAGCCCCAGCATTTT. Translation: CASSQDTGGRNQPQHF.

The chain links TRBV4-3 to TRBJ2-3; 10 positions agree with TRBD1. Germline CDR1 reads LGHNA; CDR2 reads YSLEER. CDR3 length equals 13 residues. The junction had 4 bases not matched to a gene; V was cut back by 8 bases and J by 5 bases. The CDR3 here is CASGTGVKDTQYF. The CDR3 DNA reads TGCGCCAGCGGGACAGGGGTTAAAGATACGCAGTATTTT.

Here the CDR3 reads CASSTTADISYEQYF. CDR3 bases: TGTGCCAGCAGCACTACCGCGGACATCTCCTACGAGCAGTACTTC. The chain links TRBV5-6 to TRBJ2-7; weak D call: TRBD1 (5 bases). CDR1 is SGHDT, CDR2 YYEEEE, per germline. Deletions cut 4 bases from V and 0 bases from J, with 14 bases between. This CDR3 spans 15 amino acids.

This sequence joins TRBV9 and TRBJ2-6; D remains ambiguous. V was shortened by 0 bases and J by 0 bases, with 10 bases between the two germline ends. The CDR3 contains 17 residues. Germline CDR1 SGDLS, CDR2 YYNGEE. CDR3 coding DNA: TGTGCCAGCAGCGTAGATCTGTCCTCCTCTGGGGCCAACGTCCTGACTTTC. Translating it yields CASSVDLSSSGANVLTF.

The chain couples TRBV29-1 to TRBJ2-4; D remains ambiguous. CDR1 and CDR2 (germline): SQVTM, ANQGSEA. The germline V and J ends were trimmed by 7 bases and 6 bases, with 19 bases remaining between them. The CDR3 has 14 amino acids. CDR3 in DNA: TGCAGCGCCCCACACCCTAGAGACGTAAACATTCAGTACTTC. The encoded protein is CSAPHPRDVNIQYF.

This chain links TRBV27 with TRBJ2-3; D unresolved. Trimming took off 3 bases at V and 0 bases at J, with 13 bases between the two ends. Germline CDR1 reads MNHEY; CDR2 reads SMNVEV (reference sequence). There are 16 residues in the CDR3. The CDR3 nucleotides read TGTGCCAGCAGTTTTGTTCAGGCCCCTAGCACAGATACGCAGTATTTT. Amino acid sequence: CASSFVQAPSTDTQYF.

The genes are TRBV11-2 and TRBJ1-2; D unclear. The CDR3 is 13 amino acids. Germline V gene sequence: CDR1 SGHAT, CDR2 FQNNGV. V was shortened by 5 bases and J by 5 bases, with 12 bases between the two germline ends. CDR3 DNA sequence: TGTGCCAGCAGCAATAAATTGGAGTATGGCTACACCTTC. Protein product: CASSNKLEYGYTF.

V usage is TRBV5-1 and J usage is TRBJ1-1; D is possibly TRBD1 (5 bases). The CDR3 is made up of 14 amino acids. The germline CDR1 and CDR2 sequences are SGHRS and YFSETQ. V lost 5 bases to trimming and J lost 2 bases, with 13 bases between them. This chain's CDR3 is CASRSGQGNTEAFF. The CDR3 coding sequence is TGCGCCAGCAGATCGGGGCAGGGCAACACTGAAGCTTTCTTT.

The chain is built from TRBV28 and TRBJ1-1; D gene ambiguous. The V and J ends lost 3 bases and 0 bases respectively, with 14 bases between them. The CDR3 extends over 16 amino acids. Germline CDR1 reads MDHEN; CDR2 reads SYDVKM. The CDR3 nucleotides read TGTGCCAGCAGTTTTTCCCCCCGGTTGATGAACACTGAAGCTTTCTTT. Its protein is CASSFSPRLMNTEAFF.

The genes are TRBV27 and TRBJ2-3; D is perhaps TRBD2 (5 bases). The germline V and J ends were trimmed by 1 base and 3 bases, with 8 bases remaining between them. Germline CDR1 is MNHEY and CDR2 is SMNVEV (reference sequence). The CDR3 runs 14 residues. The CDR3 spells CASSLYGETDTQYF. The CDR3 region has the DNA TGTGCCAGCAGTTTATACGGGGAAACAGATACGCAGTATTTT.